This T cell receptor (beta chain) stems from a study of T-cell reconstitution after alpha-beta-depleted transplantation in children. Regarding the study as a whole: About two months after transplant, alpha-beta T cells reportedly came from several hundred expanded graft clones. Surviving recipient cells, namely T cells and thymic progenitors, were the source of high day-60 TCRbeta diversity in some patients. At the one-year point after transplant, T-cell counts and TCRbeta diversity were found to come mostly from T cells that had been newly produced.

Molecular barcoding with unique molecular identifiers was used for the TCRbeta library. TCRdb processed the PCR reads anew with MiXCR; each CDR3 protein has one entry. The sample lists about 1,000,000 distinct CDR3 sequences, about 29% occurring once. The CDR3 sequence is 14 residues long. V was pared by 4 bases and J by 4 bases, with 4 bases of the junction left unmatched. Germline CDR1 and CDR2: KGHDR and SFDVKD. This clonotype was seen a few times. Its specificity is unknown. V and J are TRBV24-1 and TRBJ1-2; TRBD1 agrees at 8 bases. This clonotype was sampled from a boy under two years old who had a stem cell transplant for SCID, so the T cells may come from the graft donor. The starting material was PBMCs, mostly from graft donor cells, obtained 360 days after TCRalphabeta/CD19-depleted stem cell transplant. CDR3 loop: CATSDGDRTYGYTF. The CDR3 DNA reads as TGTGCCACCAGTGACGGGGACAGGACCTATGGCTACACCTTC.